A selection of T cell receptor beta chains follows, all from one sample in a study of cytomegalovirus exposure and HLA in healthy donors. Assay: immunoSEQ multiplex PCR; the TCRdb copy retains only in-frame clones and omits some. The sample lists 150,000 to 200,000 clones, 82% occurring once. Sequenced material: PBMCs. These TCRs come from a man between 35 and 55 years old in good health and CMV-seronegative. Both conserved end residues are part of each CDR3. Fields, in order: V gene, J gene, CDR3 protein.

>TRBV7-9|TRBJ2-7
CSSISSDGYRSYEQYF
>TRBV7-2|TRBJ2-3
CASSSLAGDTQYF
>TRBV6-1|TRBJ2-3
CASSDRGRSPDTQYF
>TRBV6-4|TRBJ2-7
CASSLRRGGSYEQYF
>TRBV7-2|TRBJ2-1
CASSLDQGVPYNEQFF
>TRBV7-2|TRBJ2-7
CASSLGQGAYEQYF
>TRBV5-4|TRBJ1-6
CASSSAKIDSINSPLHF
>TRBV5-1|TRBJ1-3
CASSPQTGSSGNTIYF
>TRBV2|TRBJ2-7
CASSERLERYF
>TRBV28|TRBJ1-4
CARTQLGASELFF
>TRBV7-2|TRBJ1-2
CASSLEPGQFYGYTF
>TRBV18|TRBJ2-7
CASSARTSGATYEQYF
>TRBV2|TRBJ1-1
CASRGDRNTEAFF
>TRBV7-8|TRBJ2-5
CASSFNRGIYQETQYF
>TRBV4-1|TRBJ2-2
CASSQPLRGRNTGELFF
>TRBV27|TRBJ1-1
CASSDRRNTEAFF
>TRBV28|TRBJ2-5
CASRPGGKAETQYF
>TRBV30|TRBJ1-4
CAWSGPRTGMNEKLFF
>TRBV30|TRBJ1-5
CAWRDRRTGENQPQHF
>TRBV15|TRBJ2-7
CATSSSGGYEQYF
>TRBV10-3|TRBJ1-1
CAIKRDGDTEAFF